The clone carrying this T cell receptor beta chain was recorded a few times. This specimen belongs to a study of blood T cells in healthy people across ages. The CDR3 is 14 amino acids. Germline V gene lookup returns CDR1 SGHDN and CDR2 FVKESK. Using a J-beta primer mix together with a sample-barcoded 5' primer, a second PCR was run for about 7 to 12 cycles. TCRdb re-analysed the 5' RACE reads in MiXCR, keeping a single row per CDR3 protein. Of some 1.4 million distinct CDR3 sequences in the sample, approximately 42% are singletons; the top ten hold under 8%. The source material was blood. The receptor was isolated from a woman younger than 30 in good health. The chain employs TRBV14 and TRBJ2-7, with no clear D. The J call may not be correct, given that the DNA end is closer to TRBJ2-5. CDR3 DNA: TGTGCCAGCAGCCAAGGGCAGCCCGGGGAGACCCAGTACTTC. Translated: CASSQGQPGETQYF.